The sequence of this T cell receptor (beta chain) was determined in a study of blood T cell repertoires in COVID-19. Across the whole study: Donors in the United States, Italy and Spain gave samples during acute or convalescent COVID-19. T cells, B-cell-depleted T cells, or PBMCs provided the cDNA or gDNA that served as material.

How the authors handled the data: Estimated nucleated cell counts came from reference gene primer amplification. The data were produced by immunoSEQ multiplex PCR, yet TCRdb's version contains in-frame clones alone and is incomplete. That table gives V, J and clone size, and the DNA gave D and trimming. This sample has approximately 50,000 clones, with 85% found just once. Trimming took 4 bases from V and 0 from J; bases not matched to a gene: 12. Per germline, CDR1 MDHEN and CDR2 SYDVKM. The CDR3 has 17 residues. What was sequenced was peripheral blood. J is TRBJ2-7 and V is TRBV28; 7 bases agree with TRBD2. The clonotype comes from a human donor in a cohort sampled during active COVID-19. CDR3 coding DNA: TGTGCCAGCAGTTCCGGGAGGCCTCCGAAGAGCTCCTACGAGCAGTACTTC. It translates to CASSSGRPPKSSYEQYF.